What follows are 18 T cell receptor beta chains derived from one specimen sequenced in a study of blood T cell repertoires in COVID-19. Measured with immunoSEQ multiplex PCR; TCRdb has only the in-frame clones, and not every one. The repertoire holds 40,000 to 65,000 clones, with roughly 79% as singletons. The sample consisted of peripheral blood. These receptors all come from a human donor with active or convalescent COVID-19. The donor label of this sample is uncertain.

This clone appeared a few times. This rearrangement joins TRBV10-3 to TRBJ1-2; D is possibly TRBD1 (5 bases). Trimming left V 2 bases short and J 3 bases short, with 7 bases between. Germline-derived CDR1 and CDR2 are ENHRY and SYGVKD. This CDR3 region has 13 residues. CDR3 sequence: CAISEKGDYGYTF. CDR3 nucleotides: TGTGCCATCAGTGAGAAAGGGGACTATGGCTACACCTTC.

The chain recombines TRBV7-8 with TRBJ2-7; perhaps TRBD2 as D (6 bases). Germline assignment: CDR1 SGHVS and CDR2 FQNEAQ. V was pared by 5 bases and J by 2 bases, with 16 bases between. The length of the CDR3 is 15 residues. CDR3 DNA: TGTGCCAGCAGCCCGACGGCGGGATTTCCCTACGAGCAGTACTTC. It translates to CASSPTAGFPYEQYF.

The chain couples TRBV24-1 to TRBJ1-2, with D possibly being TRBD1 (5 bases). Deletions cut 4 bases from V and 0 bases from J, with 17 bases between. The CDR3 runs to 17 residues. CDR1 and CDR2 (germline): KGHDR, SFDVKD. The CDR3, as DNA: TGTGCCACCAGTGAATCTACTCAGGGTTTCGCTAACTATGGCTACACCTTC. Encoded protein: CATSESTQGFANYGYTF.

The chain combines TRBV18 with TRBJ1-1; 9 bases fit TRBD1. V trimming: 4 bases; J trimming: 4 bases; junction bases outside the gene matches: 10. CDR3 size: 16 residues. Germline values: CDR1 KGHSH, CDR2 LQKENI. The CDR3 reads CASSLGTGRGSTEAFF. DNA for the CDR3: TGTGCCAGCTCACTTGGGACAGGGAGGGGGAGCACTGAAGCTTTCTTT.

V is TRBV5-5 and J is TRBJ1-4; D ambiguous. V gave up 1 base and J gave up 5 bases, with 15 bases separating them. The germline gives CDR1 SGHKS, CDR2 YYEKEE (reference sequence). This CDR3 contains 16 residues. The CDR3 bases are TGTGCCAGCAGCTTGTCTTCTGTACGGGAGAATGAAAAACTGTTTTTT. Amino acids: CASSLSSVRENEKLFF.

The V call is TRBV29-1, the J call TRBJ2-5, with a tentative D call TRBD2 (6 bases). The V gene's germline CDR1 is SQVTM and CDR2 ANQGSEA. This CDR3 is 11 amino acids long. Trimming removed 1 base from V and 8 bases from J, with 8 bases in between. The DNA of the CDR3 is TGCAGCGTTGAAGGGGCGGGAACCCAGTACTTC. Amino acids: CSVEGAGTQYF.

Only a few counts were recorded for this clone. The gene calls are TRBV7-2 and TRBJ1-1; D is unresolved. The CDR3 has 13 residues. CDR1 is SGHTA, CDR2 FQGNSA, per germline. V was clipped by 3 bases and J by 2 bases, with 7 bases between them. This CDR3 is CASSFGANTEAFF. The CDR3 nucleotides are TGTGCCAGCAGCTTCGGTGCCAACACTGAAGCTTTCTTT.

The chain couples TRBV19 to TRBJ1-6, with D possibly TRBD1 on 5 matching bases. The V gene's germline CDR1 is LNHDA and CDR2 SQIVND (reference sequence). This CDR3 has 15 amino acids. Trimming took off 6 bases at V and 6 bases at J, with 15 bases between the two ends. CDR3 sequence reads: CASRSGERANSPLHF. DNA for the CDR3: TGTGCCAGTAGGTCGGGGGAAAGGGCTAATTCACCCCTCCACTTT.

The rearrangement joins TRBV24-1 to TRBJ2-3, with TRBD1 matching 9 bases. This CDR3 is 16 amino acids long. The ends lost 0 bases at V and 4 bases at J; junction bases unmatched: 4. Germline CDR1 is KGHDR and CDR2 is SFDVKD. CDR3 DNA sequence: TGTGCCACCAGTGATTTGCTGGGACAGGGACCAGATACGCAGTATTTT. It encodes CATSDLLGQGPDTQYF.

This clone was recorded only once. The chain carries TRBV7-6 and TRBJ2-7, with D perhaps matching TRBD1 (6 bases). The V gene lost 8 bases and the J gene lost 1 base, with 9 bases spanning the gap. The V gene's germline CDR1 is SGHVS and CDR2 FNYEAQ. The CDR3 runs to 12 residues. This CDR3 is CASGDRSYEQYF. The CDR3 region has the DNA TGTGCCAGCGGAGACAGGTCCTACGAGCAGTACTTC.

This rearrangement joins TRBV4-2 to TRBJ2-7; 8 nucleotides align to TRBD1. In germline, CDR1 is LGHNA, CDR2 YNFKEQ. V lost 2 bases and J lost 7; bases outside the gene matches: 7. This CDR3 is built from 14 residues. In nucleotides, the CDR3 is TGTGCCAGCAGCCAACAGGGGGCGCATGGGGAGCAGTACTTC. The encoded protein is CASSQQGAHGEQYF.

The rearrangement joins TRBV7-9 to TRBJ1-3, with a tentative D call TRBD1 (6 bases). V lost 0 bases and J 0 bases, leaving 9 bases between the germline ends. The CDR3 is 16 amino acids. CDR1 is SEHNR and CDR2 is FQNEAQ in the germline V gene (reference sequence). The CDR3 DNA follows: TGTGCCAGCAGCTTAGCGAGGGGGGGCTCTGGAAACACCATATATTTT. Its protein product is CASSLARGGSGNTIYF.

The V gene is TRBV7-2, the J gene TRBJ1-5; D remains unclear. Germline values: CDR1 SGHTA, CDR2 FQGNSA. CDR3 length: 15 residues. Trimming removed 4 bases from V and 4 bases from J, with 14 bases in between. CDR3: CASSSGLQPNQPQHF. The CDR3 DNA is TGTGCCAGCAGCTCCGGACTGCAACCAAATCAGCCCCAGCATTTT.

This chain joins TRBV5-6 and TRBJ1-5; 8 bases fit TRBD1. The trim removed 0 bases at V and 5 bases at J, leaving 4 bases unmatched. CDR3 length equals 15 residues. Germline-derived CDR1 and CDR2 are SGHDT and YYEEEE. In nucleotides, the CDR3 is TGTGCCAGCAGCTTGGGTGCAGGGGGCTATCAGCCCCAGCATTTT. Its protein is CASSLGAGGYQPQHF.

This clone was seen once. The chain links TRBV30 to TRBJ2-3, with TRBD2 matching 13 bases. Germline V CDR1 and CDR2: GTSNPN, SVGIG (reference sequence). This CDR3 region has 17 residues. V was clipped by 0 bases and J by 7 bases; unmatched bases: 10. CDR3 DNA: TGTGCCTGGAGTGTTACCGGGACTAGCGGGGTTCTGAATACGCAGTATTTT. Residues: CAWSVTGTSGVLNTQYF.

This sequence joins TRBV24-1 and TRBJ1-2; TRBD1 might be the D (5 bases). V shed 4 bases and J shed 1 base, with 6 bases lying between them. CDR3 length: 13 amino acids. Germline V gives CDR1 KGHDR, CDR2 SFDVKD. CDR3 residues: CATSEDNNYGYTF. In nucleotides, the CDR3 is TGTGCCACCAGTGAGGACAATAACTATGGCTACACCTTC.

The table lists this clone with a few counts. J is TRBJ1-2 and V is TRBV25-1; no definite D call. Germline values: CDR1 MGHDK, CDR2 SYGVNS. The CDR3 extends over 11 amino acids. Trimming left V 4 bases short and J 7 bases short, with 7 bases between. DNA for the CDR3: TGTGCCAGCAGTGGAGGATTTGGCTACACCTTC. It specifies CASSGGFGYTF.

This clone occurred a few times. This chain links TRBV10-3 with TRBJ2-5; D call uncertain. V shed 4 bases and J shed 0 bases, with 12 bases lying between them. This CDR3 contains 15 residues. Germline values: CDR1 ENHRY, CDR2 SYGVKD. Here the CDR3 DNA reads TGTGCCATCAGTGTGGTCGGCGGAAACCAAGAGACCCAGTACTTC. It codes for CAISVVGGNQETQYF.